This record looks at one TCR beta chain sequence and its context. Which antigen it targets is not known. Within one base of it there is no much larger clone, and no base qualities were kept. The data derive from a study of blood T cell repertoires in COVID-19 (dated by TCRdb to the early 2020s). Regarding the research as a whole: Samples covering the acute and convalescent phases of COVID-19 were provided by collaborators in the United States, Italy and Spain. The dataset comprised deeply sampled blood TCRbeta repertoires from subjects exposed to, actively infected with, or recovered from COVID-19. The material from the prospective study consisted of cDNA or gDNA derived from T cells, B-cell-depleted T cells, or PBMCs. Sample metadata almost always included a de-identified subject ID, COVID-19 status, age in years and sex. HLA class I and class II types, where available, came from metadata supplied by the sample provider rather than from assay-based typing. The samples were drawn from the first 160 participants of the ongoing ImmuneRACE study and from 1,200 or so subjects provided by 6 global collaborators. The repertoires were released in a freely available public database meant as a resource for research on the immune response to SARS-CoV-2. General findings and caveats noted by the study authors: Clinical and demographic metadata were provided uncurated, with the amount varying by source and participant.

The immunoSEQ Assay, a bias-controlled multiplex PCR, was used to amplify TCRbeta CDR3 regions from genomic DNA. The authors' pipeline ran thus. Within the assay, amplification of reference gene primers was used to estimate how many nucleated cells each sample contained. To quantify the absolute abundance of each unique TCRbeta CDR3 rearrangement, sequence reads were collapsed and filtered. Productive Simpson clonality was computed per sample as the square root of Simpson's diversity index over productive rearrangements. What TCRdb holds here is the immuneACCESS table cut down to in-frame rearrangements. Part of the clones is not present; checked against another copy, under half of the missing clones reflect an unresolved V gene, and the others are unexplained. That table gives V, J and clone size, and the DNA gave D and trimming. This sample holds about 200,000 clones; around nine tenths were observed only once. The ten largest clones add up to around 0.85% of the sample.

Reading the germline V gene gives CDR1 SQVTM and CDR2 ANQGSEA. Relative to germline, V is 5 bases shorter and J is 0 bases shorter, with 11 bases between their ends. The CDR3, from cysteine to phenylalanine, totals 13 residues. The DNA shown is the 39-base CDR3, in frame from base 1. One collaborating source in Seattle enrolled patients during active infection and followed them longitudinally through the course of disease. Each collaborating institution followed its own protocols to collect whole blood in K2EDTA tubes. For TCRbeta analysis, collaborators shipped samples in one of three forms: frozen whole blood, isolated PBMCs, or DNA extracted from either of those sample types.

The sequence is built from TRBV29-1 and TRBJ2-7; matching of 5 bases hints at TRBD1 as the D gene. This sequence was found in a man in his sixties with COVID-19, enrolled during active disease. The specimen sequenced was peripheral blood. The DNA sequence is TGCAGCGTTTCAGGGTCTCTCTCCTACGAGCAGTACTTC. Its protein reads: CSVSGSLSYEQYF.